This T cell receptor (beta chain) comes out of a study of regulatory T cells in long-lasting Graves disease. Documented time point: newly diagnosed GD, antithyroid drugs for less than 3 months. PBMC-derived RNA was used for the TCR library. General study findings and limits: It was peripheral blood alone, not thyroid tissue, that was studied. Persistent disease was characterized by preferential usage of TRBV28, TRBJ1-2 and TRBJ2-5.

This CDR3 region has 15 residues. V lost 1 base and J lost 1, with 9 bases in between. The V gene's germline CDR1 is SGHAT and CDR2 FQNNGV. Both iRepertoire HTBI primers and Arm-PCR of CDR3 regions were used to build the TCR beta libraries. A single record per CDR3 protein comes from TCRdb applying MiXCR to the multiplex PCR reads. The profile shows roughly 220,000 distinct CDR3 sequences, around 19% of them singletons. This clonotype has at least ten counts. What it recognizes is unknown. The chain is built from TRBV11-2 and TRBJ2-3; the D gene is possibly TRBD2 (6 bases). The TCR originated in a female donor with Graves disease. Sample: peripheral blood mononuclear cells (PBMCs), taken at new diagnosis, from a patient treated with antithyroid drugs. CDR3 loop: CASSLVERGTDTQYF. CDR3 nucleotide sequence: TGTGCCAGCAGCTTAGTCGAGCGGGGCACAGATACGCAGTATTTT.